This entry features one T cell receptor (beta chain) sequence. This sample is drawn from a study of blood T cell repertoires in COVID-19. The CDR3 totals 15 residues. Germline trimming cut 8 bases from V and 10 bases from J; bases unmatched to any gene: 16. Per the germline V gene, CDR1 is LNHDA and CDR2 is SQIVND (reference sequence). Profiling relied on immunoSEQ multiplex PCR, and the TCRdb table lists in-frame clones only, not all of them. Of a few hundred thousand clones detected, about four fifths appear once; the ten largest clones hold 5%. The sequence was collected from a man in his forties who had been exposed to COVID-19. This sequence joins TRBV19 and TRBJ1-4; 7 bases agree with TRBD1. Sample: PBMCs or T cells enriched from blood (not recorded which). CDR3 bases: TGTGCCAGTGCATTGACAGGGATCGTTTCCGCAAAACTGTTTTTT. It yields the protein CASALTGIVSAKLFF.